The clone carrying this TCR beta chain was detected a few times. TCRdb redid the calling of the RT-PCR reads with MiXCR, one entry per CDR3 protein. The sample yields about 700,000 distinct CDR3 sequences, over 12% seen once. V gave up 4 bases and J gave up 5 bases, with 8 bases separating them. The V gene's germline CDR1 is SGHAT and CDR2 FQNNGV. The CDR3 sequence is 12 residues long. The sample comprised memory CD4+ T cells from blood. This chain connects TRBV11-2 to TRBJ2-5; D is unresolved. The receptor's source is a female donor in good health, serving as a healthy control. The chain's CDR3 is CASSSARETQYF. The CDR3 DNA sequence: TGTGCCAGCAGCTCCGCTAGGGAGACCCAGTACTTC.